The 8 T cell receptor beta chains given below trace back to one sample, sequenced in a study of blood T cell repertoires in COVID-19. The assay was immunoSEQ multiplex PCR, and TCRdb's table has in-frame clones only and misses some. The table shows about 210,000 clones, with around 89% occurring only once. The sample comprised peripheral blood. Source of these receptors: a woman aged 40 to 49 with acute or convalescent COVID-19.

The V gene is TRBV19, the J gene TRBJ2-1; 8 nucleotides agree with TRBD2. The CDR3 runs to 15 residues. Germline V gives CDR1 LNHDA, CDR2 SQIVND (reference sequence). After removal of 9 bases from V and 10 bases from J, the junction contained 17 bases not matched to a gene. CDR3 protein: CASREGWVPSEEQFF. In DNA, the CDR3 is TGTGCCAGCCGGGAGGGGTGGGTCCCCTCCGAAGAGCAGTTCTTC.

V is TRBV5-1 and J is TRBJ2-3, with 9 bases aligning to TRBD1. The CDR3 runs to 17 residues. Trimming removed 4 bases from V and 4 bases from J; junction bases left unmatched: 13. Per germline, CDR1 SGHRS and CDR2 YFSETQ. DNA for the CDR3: TGCGCCAGCAGCCGCGACAGGGGGGACAGGGCCTCAGATACGCAGTATTTT. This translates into CASSRDRGDRASDTQYF.

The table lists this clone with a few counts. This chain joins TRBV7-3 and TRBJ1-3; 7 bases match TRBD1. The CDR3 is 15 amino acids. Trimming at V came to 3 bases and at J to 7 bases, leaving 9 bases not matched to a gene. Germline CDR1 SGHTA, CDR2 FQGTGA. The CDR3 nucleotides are TGTGCCAGCAGCTTGGGAATTACAGGGGCGAACACCATATATTTT. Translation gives CASSLGITGANTIYF.

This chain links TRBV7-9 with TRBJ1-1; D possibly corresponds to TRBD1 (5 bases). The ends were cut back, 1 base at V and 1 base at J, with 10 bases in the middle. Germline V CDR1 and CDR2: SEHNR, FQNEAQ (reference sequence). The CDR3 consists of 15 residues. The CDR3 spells CASSLVWGENTEAFF. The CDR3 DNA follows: TGTGCCAGCAGCTTAGTTTGGGGGGAGAACACTGAAGCTTTCTTT.

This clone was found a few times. The CDR3 nucleotides are TGTGCCAGCAGCGTAGCTGGACAGGGAATAGCAAACACTGAAGCTTTCTTT. It encodes CASSVAGQGIANTEAFF. V and J are TRBV9 and TRBJ1-1, with 8 bases matching TRBD1. Germline trimming cut 0 bases from V and 2 bases from J; bases unmatched to any gene: 9. The CDR3 extends over 17 amino acids. The V gene's germline CDR1 is SGDLS and CDR2 YYNGEE.

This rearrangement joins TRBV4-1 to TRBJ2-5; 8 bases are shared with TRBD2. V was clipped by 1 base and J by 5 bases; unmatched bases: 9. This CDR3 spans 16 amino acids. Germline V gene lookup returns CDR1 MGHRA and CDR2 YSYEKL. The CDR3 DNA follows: TGCGCCAGCAGCCAAGCTGCCCAGGGGACTAGGGAGACCCAGTACTTC. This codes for CASSQAAQGTRETQYF.

CDR3 bases: TGCAGCGTCTTAACGACGGGGTTCGGTCGGGATAGCAATCAGCCCCAGCATTTT. Translated: CSVLTTGFGRDSNQPQHF. V gene TRBV29-1 combines with J gene TRBJ1-5; D ambiguous. CDR3 length: 18 amino acids. Germline V CDR1 and CDR2: SQVTM, ANQGSEA. V dropped 6 bases and J dropped 0 bases, with 24 bases sitting between them.

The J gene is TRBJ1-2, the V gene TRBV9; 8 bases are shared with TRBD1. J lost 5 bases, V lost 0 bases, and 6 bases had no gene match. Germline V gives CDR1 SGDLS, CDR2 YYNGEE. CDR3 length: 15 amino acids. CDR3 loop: CASSVGTGHGYGYTF. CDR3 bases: TGTGCCAGCAGCGTAGGGACAGGGCATGGTTATGGCTACACCTTC.